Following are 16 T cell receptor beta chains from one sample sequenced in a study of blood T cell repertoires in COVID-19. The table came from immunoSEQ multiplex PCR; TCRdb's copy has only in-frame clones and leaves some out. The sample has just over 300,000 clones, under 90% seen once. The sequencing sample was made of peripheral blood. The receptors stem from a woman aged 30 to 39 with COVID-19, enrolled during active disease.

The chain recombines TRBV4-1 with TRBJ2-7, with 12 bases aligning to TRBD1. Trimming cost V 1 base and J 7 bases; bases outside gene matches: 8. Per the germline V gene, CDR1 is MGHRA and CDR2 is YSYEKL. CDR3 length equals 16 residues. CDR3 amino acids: CASSQGVGTGGLEQYF. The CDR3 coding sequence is TGCGCCAGCAGCCAAGGGGTAGGGACAGGGGGCCTTGAGCAGTACTTC.

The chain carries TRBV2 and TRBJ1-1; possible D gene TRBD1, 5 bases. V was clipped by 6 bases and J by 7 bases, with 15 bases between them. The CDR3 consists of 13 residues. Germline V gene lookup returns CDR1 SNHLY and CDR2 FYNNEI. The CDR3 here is CASRGAGWGEAFF. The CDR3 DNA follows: TGTGCCAGCAGAGGGGCAGGGTGGGGTGAAGCTTTCTTT.

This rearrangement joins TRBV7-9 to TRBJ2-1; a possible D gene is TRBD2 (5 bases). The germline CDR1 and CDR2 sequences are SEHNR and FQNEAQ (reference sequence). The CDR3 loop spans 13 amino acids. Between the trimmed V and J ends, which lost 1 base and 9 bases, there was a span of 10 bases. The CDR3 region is CASSLVLAGEQFF. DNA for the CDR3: TGTGCCAGCAGCTTAGTCCTAGCAGGTGAGCAGTTCTTC.

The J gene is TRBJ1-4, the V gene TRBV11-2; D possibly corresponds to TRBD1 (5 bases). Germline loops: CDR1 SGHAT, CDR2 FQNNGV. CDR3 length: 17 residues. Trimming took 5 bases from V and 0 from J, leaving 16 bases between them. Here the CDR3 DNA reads TGTGCCAGCAGCCTCGCGATAGGGACTGCAACTAATGAAAAACTGTTTTTT. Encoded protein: CASSLAIGTATNEKLFF.

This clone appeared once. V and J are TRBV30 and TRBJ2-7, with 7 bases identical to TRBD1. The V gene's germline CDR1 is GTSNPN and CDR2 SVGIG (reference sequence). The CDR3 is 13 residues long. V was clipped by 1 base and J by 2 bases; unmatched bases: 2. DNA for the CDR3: TGTGCCTGGAGTGCCGGGACAGCCTACGAGCAGTACTTC. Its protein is CAWSAGTAYEQYF.

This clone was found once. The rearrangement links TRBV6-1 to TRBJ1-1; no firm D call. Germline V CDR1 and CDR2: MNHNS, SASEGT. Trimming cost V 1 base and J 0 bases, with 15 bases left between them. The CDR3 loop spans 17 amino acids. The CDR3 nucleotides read TGTGCCAGCAGTGAAGGGGCAGGACTGTATATGAACACTGAAGCTTTCTTT. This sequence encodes CASSEGAGLYMNTEAFF.

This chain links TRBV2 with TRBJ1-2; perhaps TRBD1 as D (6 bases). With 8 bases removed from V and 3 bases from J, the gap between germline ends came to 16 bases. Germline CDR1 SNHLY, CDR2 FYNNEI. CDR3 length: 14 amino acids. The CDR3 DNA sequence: TGTGCCAGCCTGGACAGTTCTCTTGACTATGGCTACACCTTC. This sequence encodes CASLDSSLDYGYTF.

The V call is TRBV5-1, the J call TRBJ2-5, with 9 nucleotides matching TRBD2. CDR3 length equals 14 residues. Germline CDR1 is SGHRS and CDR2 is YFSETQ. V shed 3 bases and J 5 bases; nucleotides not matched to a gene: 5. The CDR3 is CASSSSGDAETQYF. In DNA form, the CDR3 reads TGCGCCAGCAGCTCTAGCGGGGACGCGGAGACCCAGTACTTC.

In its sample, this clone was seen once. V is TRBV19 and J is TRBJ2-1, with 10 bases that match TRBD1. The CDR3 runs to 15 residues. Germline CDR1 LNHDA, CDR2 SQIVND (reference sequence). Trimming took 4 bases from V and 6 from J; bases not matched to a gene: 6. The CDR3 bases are TGTGCCAGTAGTACCGGGACAGGGGTACTCAATGAGCAGTTCTTC. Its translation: CASSTGTGVLNEQFF. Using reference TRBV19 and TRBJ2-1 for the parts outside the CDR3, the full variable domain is DGGITQSPKYLFRKEGQNVTLSCEQNLNHDAMYWYRQDPGQGLRLIYYSQIVNDFQKGDIAEGYSVSREKKESFPLTVTSAQKNPTAFYLCASSTGTGVLNEQFFGPGTRLTVL.

CDR3 DNA sequence: TGTGCCAGCAGCCAAGACCCGGGACTAGTAGGGGAGACCCAGTACTTC. It is translated as CASSQDPGLVGETQYF. The chain uses TRBV4-2 and TRBJ2-5; 8 nucleotides match TRBD2. V shed 0 bases and J 5 bases; nucleotides not matched to a gene: 8. CDR1 is LGHNA, CDR2 YNFKEQ, per germline. The CDR3 length is 16 residues.

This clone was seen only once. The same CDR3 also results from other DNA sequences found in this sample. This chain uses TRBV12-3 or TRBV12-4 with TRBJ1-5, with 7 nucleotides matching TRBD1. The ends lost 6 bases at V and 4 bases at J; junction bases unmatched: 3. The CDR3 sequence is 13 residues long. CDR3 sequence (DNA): TGTGCCAGCAGCCTGACAGGGAATCAGCCCCAGCATTTT. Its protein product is CASSLTGNQPQHF.

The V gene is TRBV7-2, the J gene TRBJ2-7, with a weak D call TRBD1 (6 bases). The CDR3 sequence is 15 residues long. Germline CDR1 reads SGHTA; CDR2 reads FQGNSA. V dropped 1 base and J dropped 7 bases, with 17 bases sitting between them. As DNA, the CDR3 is TGTGCCAGCAGCTTAGGAAGGGCAGGGGCTAGGGAGCAGTACTTC. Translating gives CASSLGRAGAREQYF.

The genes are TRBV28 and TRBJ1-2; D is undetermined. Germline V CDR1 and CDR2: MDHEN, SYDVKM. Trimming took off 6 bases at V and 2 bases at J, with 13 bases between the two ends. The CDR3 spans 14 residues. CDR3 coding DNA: TGTGCCAGCAGGAGGGCAGCCTTAAACTATGGCTACACCTTC. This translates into CASRRAALNYGYTF.

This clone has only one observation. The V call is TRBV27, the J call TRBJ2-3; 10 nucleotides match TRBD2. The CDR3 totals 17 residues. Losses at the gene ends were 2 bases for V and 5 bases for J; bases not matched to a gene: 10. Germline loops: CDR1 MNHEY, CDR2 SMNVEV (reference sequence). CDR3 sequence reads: CASSLLGSGGHVDTQYF. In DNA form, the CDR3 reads TGTGCCAGCAGTTTACTCGGTAGCGGGGGGCATGTAGATACGCAGTATTTT.

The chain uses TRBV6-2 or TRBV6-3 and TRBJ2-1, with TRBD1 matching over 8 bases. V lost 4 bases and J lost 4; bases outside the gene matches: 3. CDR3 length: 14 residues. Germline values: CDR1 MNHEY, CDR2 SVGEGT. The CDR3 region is CASSSTGEYNEQFF. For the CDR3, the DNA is TGTGCCAGCAGTTCGACAGGGGAGTACAATGAGCAGTTCTTC.

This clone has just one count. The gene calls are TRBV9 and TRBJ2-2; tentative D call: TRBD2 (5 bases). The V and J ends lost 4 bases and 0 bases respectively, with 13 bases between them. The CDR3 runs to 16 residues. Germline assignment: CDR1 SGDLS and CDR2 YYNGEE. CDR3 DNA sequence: TGTGCCAGCAGCCCCCTAGCTCCCGCGAACACCGGGGAGCTGTTTTTT. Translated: CASSPLAPANTGELFF.